This T cell receptor (beta chain) was observed in a study of CD8+CD57+ T cells in acquired aplastic anemia. Study outcomes and limitations: Patients were compared with controls for CD8+ Simpson's diversity, and no significant difference emerged.

V lost 5 bases and J lost 5, with 15 bases in between. The CDR3 consists of 14 residues. Using genomic DNA as the template, TCR beta VDJ and CDR3 profiling was carried out. TCRdb re-analysed the reads in MiXCR, keeping a single row per CDR3 protein. The sample records under 200,000 distinct CDR3 sequences, roughly 43% being singletons. Sequencing involved patients with CD8+CD57+ cell expansion previously shown by flow cytometry. Ten or more counts support this clonotype. The antigen remains undetermined. This chain joins TRBV12-3 or TRBV12-4 and TRBJ1-2; a weak D match, TRBD1 (5 bases). Specimen: sorted CD4+, CD8+, or CD8+CD57+ T cells (not recorded which) from PBMCs. The TCR sequence derives from a human donor with aplastic anemia. DNA of the CDR3: TGTGCCAGCAGTCTCGGGACGGCACTTTATGGCTACACCTTC. Protein product: CASSLGTALYGYTF.